This T cell receptor (beta chain) was observed in a study of T cells in Graves' hyperthyroidism and ophthalmopathy. General observations from the study: Most clonotypes that expanded in the thyroid above 0.001 also showed up in blood. Patients with ophthalmopathy were separated from those with stable hyperthyroidism by a 13 V-J model. With a median lead of roughly 6.2 months before onset, the model predicted ophthalmopathy.

RNA transcripts yielded amplified TCR beta CDR3 regions. A first-round RT-PCR of the TCR CDR3 used the HTBI primer set. TCRdb itself ran the multiplex PCR reads through MiXCR, one entry per CDR3 protein. Here the sample spans fewer than 600,000 distinct CDR3 sequences, over 13% being singletons. Germline values: CDR1 SNHLY, CDR2 FYNNEI. The length of the CDR3 is 15 residues. Germline trimming cut 7 bases from V and 8 bases from J; bases unmatched to any gene: 11. This clonotype showed up many times. Antigen specificity is unknown. This receptor was identified in a young woman with Graves' hyperthyroidism. V is TRBV2 and J is TRBJ2-1; 10 bases match TRBD2. Specimen: blood. The CDR3 sequence is CASNGELAGFDEQFF. The CDR3 DNA follows: TGTGCCAGCAATGGGGAACTAGCGGGATTCGATGAGCAGTTCTTC.